This T cell receptor beta chain was profiled in a study of OX40 agonist ivuxolimab in advanced cancers. There are 15 residues in the CDR3. V dropped 5 bases and J dropped 4 bases, with 17 bases sitting between them. Germline-derived CDR1 and CDR2 are SGHVS and FQNEAQ. Data came from immunoSEQ multiplex PCR; TCRdb stores just in-frame clones and leaves some out. The sample includes 55,000 to 75,000 clones, 80% of them seen just once. V and J are TRBV7-8 and TRBJ1-2; TRBD1 is a possible D gene (5 bases). The TCR sequence derives from an adult with an advanced solid tumor such as melanoma, head and neck, liver or kidney cancer. The source was CD4+ or CD8+ T cells sorted from blood, collected in a trial of the OX40 agonist ivuxolimab. In nucleotides, the CDR3 is TGTGCCAGCAGCCCTAACCTGGGACGGGGCTATGGCTACACCTTC. Protein: CASSPNLGRGYGYTF.